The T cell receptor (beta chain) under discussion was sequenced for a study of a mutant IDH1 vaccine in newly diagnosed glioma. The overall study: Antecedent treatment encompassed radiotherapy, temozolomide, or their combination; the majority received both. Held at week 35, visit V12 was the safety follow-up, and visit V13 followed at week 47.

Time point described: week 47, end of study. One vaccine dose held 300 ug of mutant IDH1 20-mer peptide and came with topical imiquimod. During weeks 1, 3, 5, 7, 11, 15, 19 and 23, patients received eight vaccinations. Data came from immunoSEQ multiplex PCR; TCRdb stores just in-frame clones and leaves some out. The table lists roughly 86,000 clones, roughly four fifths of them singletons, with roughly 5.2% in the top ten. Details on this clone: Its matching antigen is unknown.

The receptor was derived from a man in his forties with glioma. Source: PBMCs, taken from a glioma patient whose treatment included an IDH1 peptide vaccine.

In DNA, the CDR3 is TGTGCCAGCAGCGAGGACAGGGAGACTGAAGCTTTCTTT. This gives the protein CASSEDRETEAFF. J is TRBJ1-1 and V is TRBV7-8, with 8 bases fitting TRBD1. This CDR3 comprises 13 residues. Germline loops: CDR1 SGHVS, CDR2 FQNEAQ. Trimming took 5 bases from V and 5 from J; bases not matched to a gene: 4.